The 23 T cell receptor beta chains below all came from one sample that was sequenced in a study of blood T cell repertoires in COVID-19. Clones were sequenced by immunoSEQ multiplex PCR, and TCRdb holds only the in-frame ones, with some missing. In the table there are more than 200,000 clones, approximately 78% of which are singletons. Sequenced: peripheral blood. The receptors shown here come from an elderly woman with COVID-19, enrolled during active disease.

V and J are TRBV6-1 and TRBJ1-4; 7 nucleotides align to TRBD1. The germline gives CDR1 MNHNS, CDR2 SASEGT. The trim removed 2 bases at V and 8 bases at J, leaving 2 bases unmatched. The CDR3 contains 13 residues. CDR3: CASSERQGEKLFF. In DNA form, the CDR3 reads TGTGCCAGCAGTGAAAGACAGGGCGAAAAACTGTTTTTT.

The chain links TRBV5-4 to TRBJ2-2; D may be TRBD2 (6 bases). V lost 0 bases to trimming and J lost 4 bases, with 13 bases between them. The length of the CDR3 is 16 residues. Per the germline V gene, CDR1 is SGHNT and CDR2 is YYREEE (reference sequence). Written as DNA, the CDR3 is TGTGCCAGCAGCTTGGGGGGAATCGGGAGCACCGGGGAGCTGTTTTTT. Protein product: CASSLGGIGSTGELFF.

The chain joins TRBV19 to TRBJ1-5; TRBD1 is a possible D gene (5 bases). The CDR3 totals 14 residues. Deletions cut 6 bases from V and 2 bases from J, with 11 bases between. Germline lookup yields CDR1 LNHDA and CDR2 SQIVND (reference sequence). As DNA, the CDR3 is TGTGCCAGTAGGGGGCCCTTGGGCAATCAGCCCCAGCATTTT. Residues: CASRGPLGNQPQHF.

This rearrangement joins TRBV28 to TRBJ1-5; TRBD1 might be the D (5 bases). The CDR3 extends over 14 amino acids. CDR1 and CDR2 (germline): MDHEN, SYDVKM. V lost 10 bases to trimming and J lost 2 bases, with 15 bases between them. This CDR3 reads CATESGGGNQPQHF. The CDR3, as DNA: TGTGCCACCGAAAGCGGGGGTGGCAATCAGCCCCAGCATTTT.

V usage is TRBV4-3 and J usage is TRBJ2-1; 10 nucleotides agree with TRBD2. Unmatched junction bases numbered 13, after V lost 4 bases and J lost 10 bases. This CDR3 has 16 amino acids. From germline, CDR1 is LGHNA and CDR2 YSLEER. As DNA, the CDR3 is TGCGCCAGCAGCCGGGGGGCCCTAGCGGGAGTACGGGAGCAGTTCTTC. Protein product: CASSRGALAGVREQFF.

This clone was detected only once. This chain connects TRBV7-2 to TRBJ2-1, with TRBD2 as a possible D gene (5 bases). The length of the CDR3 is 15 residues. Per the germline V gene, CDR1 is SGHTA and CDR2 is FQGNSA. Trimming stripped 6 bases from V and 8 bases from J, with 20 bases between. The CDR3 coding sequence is TGTGCCAGCAGGACGGGAAGTAGTAAAAGGGATGAGCAGTTCTTC. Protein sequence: CASRTGSSKRDEQFF.

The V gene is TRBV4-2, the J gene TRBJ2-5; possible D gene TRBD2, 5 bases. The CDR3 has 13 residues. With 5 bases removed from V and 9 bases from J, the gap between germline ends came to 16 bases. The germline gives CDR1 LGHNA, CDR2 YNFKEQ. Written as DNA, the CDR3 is TGTGCCAGCAGCAGACCCCCGACGGGGTCCCAGTACTTC. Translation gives CASSRPPTGSQYF.

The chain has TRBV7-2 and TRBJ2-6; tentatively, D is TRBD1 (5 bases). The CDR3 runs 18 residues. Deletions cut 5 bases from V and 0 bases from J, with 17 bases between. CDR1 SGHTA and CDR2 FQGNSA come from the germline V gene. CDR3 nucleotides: TGTGCCAGCAGCCGCGAACAGGCCCTGGGCTCTGGGGCCAACGTCCTGACTTTC. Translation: CASSREQALGSGANVLTF.

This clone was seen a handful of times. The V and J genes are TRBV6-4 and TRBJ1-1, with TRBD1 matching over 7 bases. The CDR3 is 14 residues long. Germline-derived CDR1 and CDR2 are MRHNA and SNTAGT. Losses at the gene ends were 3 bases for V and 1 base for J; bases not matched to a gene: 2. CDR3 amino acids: CASSEAGGNTEAFF. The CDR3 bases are TGTGCCAGCAGTGAGGCAGGGGGGAACACTGAAGCTTTCTTT.

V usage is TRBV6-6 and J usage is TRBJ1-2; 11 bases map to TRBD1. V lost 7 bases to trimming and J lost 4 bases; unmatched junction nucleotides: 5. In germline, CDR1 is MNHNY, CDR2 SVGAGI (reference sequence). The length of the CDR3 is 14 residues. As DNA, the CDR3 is TGTGCCAGCATCCGGACAGGGGGCGGCTATGGCTACACCTTC. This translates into CASIRTGGGYGYTF.

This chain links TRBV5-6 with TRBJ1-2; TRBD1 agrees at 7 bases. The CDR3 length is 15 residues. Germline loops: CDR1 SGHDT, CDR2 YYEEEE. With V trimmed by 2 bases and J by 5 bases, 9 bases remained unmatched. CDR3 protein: CASSFESPGGYGYTF. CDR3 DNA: TGTGCCAGCAGCTTCGAGTCTCCAGGGGGGTATGGCTACACCTTC.

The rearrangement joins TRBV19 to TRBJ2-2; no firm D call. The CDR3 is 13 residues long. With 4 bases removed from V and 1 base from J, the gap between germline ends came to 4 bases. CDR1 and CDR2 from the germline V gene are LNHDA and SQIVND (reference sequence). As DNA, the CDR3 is TGTGCCAGTAGTACTAGGAACACCGGGGAGCTGTTTTTT. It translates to CASSTRNTGELFF.

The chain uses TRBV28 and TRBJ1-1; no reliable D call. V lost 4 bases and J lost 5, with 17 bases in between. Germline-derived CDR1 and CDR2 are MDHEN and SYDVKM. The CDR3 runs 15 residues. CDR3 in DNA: TGTGCCAGCAGTTCTTACCCGGGGATGAGAACTGAAGCTTTCTTT. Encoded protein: CASSSYPGMRTEAFF. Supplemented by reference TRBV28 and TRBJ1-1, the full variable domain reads DVKVTQSSRYLVKRTGEKVFLECVQDMDHENMFWYRQDPGLGLRLIYFSYDVKMKEKGDIPEGYSVSREKKERFSLILESASTNQTSMYLCASSSYPGMRTEAFFGQGTRLTVV.

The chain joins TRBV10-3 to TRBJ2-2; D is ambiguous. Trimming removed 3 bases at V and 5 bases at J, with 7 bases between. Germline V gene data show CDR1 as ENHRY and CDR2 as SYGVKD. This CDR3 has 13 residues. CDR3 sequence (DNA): TGTGCCATCAGTGAACTCCTTACCGGGGAGCTGTTTTTT. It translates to CAISELLTGELFF.

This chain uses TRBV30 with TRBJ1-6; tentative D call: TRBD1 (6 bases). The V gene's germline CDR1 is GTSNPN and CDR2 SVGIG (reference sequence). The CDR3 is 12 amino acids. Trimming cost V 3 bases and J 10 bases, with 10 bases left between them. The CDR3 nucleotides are TGTGCCTGGAGACAGGGAGAATCACCCCTCCACTTT. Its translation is CAWRQGESPLHF.

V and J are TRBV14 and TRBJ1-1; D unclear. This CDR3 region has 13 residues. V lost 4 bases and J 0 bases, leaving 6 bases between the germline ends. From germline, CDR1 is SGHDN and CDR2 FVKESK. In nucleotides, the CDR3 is TGTGCCAGCAGCCGGCAAATGAACACTGAAGCTTTCTTT. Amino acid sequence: CASSRQMNTEAFF. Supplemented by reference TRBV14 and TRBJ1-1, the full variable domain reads EAGVTQFPSHSVIEKGQTVTLRCDPISGHDNLYWYRRVMGKEIKFLLHFVKESKQDESGMPNNRFLAERTGGTYSTLKVQPAELEDSGVYFCASSRQMNTEAFFGQGTRLTVV.

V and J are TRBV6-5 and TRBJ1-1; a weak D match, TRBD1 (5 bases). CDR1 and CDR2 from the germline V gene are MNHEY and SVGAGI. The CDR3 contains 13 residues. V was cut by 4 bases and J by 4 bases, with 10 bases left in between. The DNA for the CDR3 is TGTGCCAGCAGTTCAACAGGCCGCACTGAAGCTTTCTTT. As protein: CASSSTGRTEAFF.

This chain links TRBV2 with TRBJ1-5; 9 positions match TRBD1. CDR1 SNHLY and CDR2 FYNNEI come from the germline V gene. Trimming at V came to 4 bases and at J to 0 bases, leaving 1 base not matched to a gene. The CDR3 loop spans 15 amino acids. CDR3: CASSGGQGSNQPQHF. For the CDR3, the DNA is TGTGCCAGCAGTGGGGGACAGGGTAGCAATCAGCCCCAGCATTTT.

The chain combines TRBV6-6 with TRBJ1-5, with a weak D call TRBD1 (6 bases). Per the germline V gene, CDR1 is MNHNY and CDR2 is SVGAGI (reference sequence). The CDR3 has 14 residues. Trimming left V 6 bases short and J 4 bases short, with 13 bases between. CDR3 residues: CASRSAGANQPQHF. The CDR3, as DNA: TGTGCCAGCAGGTCAGCAGGGGCAAATCAGCCCCAGCATTTT.

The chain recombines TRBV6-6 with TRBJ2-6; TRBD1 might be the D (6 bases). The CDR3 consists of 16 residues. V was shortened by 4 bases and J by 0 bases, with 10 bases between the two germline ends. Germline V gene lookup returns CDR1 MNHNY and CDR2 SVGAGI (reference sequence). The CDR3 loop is CASSSRGGSGANVLTF. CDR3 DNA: TGTGCCAGCAGTTCGCGAGGGGGCTCTGGGGCCAACGTCCTGACTTTC.

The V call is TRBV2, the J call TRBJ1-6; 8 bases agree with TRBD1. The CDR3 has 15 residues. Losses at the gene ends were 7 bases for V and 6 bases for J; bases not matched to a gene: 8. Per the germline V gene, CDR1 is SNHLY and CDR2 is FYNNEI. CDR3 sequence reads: CASKNMGQVNSPLHF. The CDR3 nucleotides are TGTGCCAGCAAGAATATGGGACAGGTTAATTCACCCCTCCACTTT. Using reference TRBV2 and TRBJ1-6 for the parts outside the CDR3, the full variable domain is EPEVTQTPSHQVTQMGQEVILRCVPISNHLYFYWYRQILGQKVEFLVSFYNNEISEKSEIFDDQFSVERPDGSNFTLKIRSTKLEDSAMYFCASKNMGQVNSPLHFGNGTRLTVT.

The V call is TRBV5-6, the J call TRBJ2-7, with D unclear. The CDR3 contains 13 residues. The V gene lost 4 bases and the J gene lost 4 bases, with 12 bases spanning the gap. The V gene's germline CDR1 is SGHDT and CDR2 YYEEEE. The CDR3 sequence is CASSPGVVYEQYF. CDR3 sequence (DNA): TGTGCCAGCAGCCCTGGAGTAGTATACGAGCAGTACTTC.

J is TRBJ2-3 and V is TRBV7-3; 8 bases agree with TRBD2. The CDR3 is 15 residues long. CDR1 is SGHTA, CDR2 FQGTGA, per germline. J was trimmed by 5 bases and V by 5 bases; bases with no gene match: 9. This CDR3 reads CASSISGTRGDTQYF. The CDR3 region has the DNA TGTGCCAGCAGCATCTCCGGGACTAGGGGAGATACGCAGTATTTT.